These 14 T cell receptor beta chains were sequenced from one sample in a study of CD8+ T cells in alopecia areata. RNA extraction and reverse transcription yielded cDNA as sequencing template. The method was immunoSEQ multiplex PCR; TCRdb's version includes in-frame clones alone and lacks a portion of them. The sample holds roughly 130,000 clones, 45% to 60% seen once. Sequences were derived from CD4+ T cells sorted from blood, sampled at week 0. These receptors all come from a human donor with alopecia areata.

The chain links TRBV11-3 to TRBJ1-1; D might be TRBD1 (5 bases). CDR1 and CDR2 (germline): SGHNT, YENEEA. Trimming took off 0 bases at V and 5 bases at J, with 13 bases between the two ends. This CDR3 is 15 amino acids long. CDR3 sequence reads: CASSLDVGERTEAFF. The CDR3 DNA reads TGTGCCAGCAGCTTAGATGTGGGGGAACGGACTGAAGCTTTCTTT.

CDR3 residues: CASSSPGLAGDVDEQFF. In DNA form, the CDR3 reads TGTGCCAGCAGCTCCCCGGGACTAGCGGGAGACGTAGATGAGCAGTTCTTC. J is TRBJ2-1 and V is TRBV7-6; 14 positions agree with TRBD2. J lost 8 bases, V lost 4 bases, and 10 bases had no gene match. CDR3 length: 17 amino acids. CDR1 and CDR2 from the germline V gene are SGHVS and FNYEAQ.

V usage is TRBV5-1 and J usage is TRBJ2-5; no reliable D call. CDR1 is SGHRS, CDR2 YFSETQ, per germline. The CDR3 has 13 amino acids. The germline V and J ends were trimmed by 0 bases and 5 bases, with 8 bases remaining between them. DNA of the CDR3: TGCGCCAGCAGCTTGGGGGTCTCGGAGACCCAGTACTTC. Its protein is CASSLGVSETQYF.

In DNA, the CDR3 is TGCAGCGTGGTACCGGGACAGGGGGCCTACGAGCAGTACTTC. Translation: CSVVPGQGAYEQYF. The chain recombines TRBV29-1 with TRBJ2-5; 11 nucleotides agree with TRBD1. The end of the DNA is better explained by TRBJ2-7, so the J call may be wrong. CDR1 and CDR2 from the germline V gene are SQVTM and ANQGSEA. CDR3 size: 14 residues.

This clone showed up just a few times. The chain links TRBV10-3 to TRBJ1-5, with no clear D. With 10 bases removed from V and 7 bases from J, the gap between germline ends came to 17 bases. Germline lookup yields CDR1 ENHRY and CDR2 SYGVKD. CDR3 length equals 13 residues. The CDR3 DNA sequence: TGTGCCACCGCGCCTCAAACGGACCAGCCCCAGCATTTT. Translating gives CATAPQTDQPQHF.

This chain links TRBV29-1 with TRBJ1-2; D ambiguous. Germline CDR1 and CDR2: SQVTM and ANQGSEA. V lost 2 bases, J lost 8 bases, and 12 bases lay in between. CDR3 length equals 12 residues. The CDR3 loop reads CSVESIRGGYTF. CDR3 in DNA: TGCAGCGTTGAATCCATTCGGGGAGGCTACACCTTC.

This clone showed up just a few times. The chain combines TRBV6-6 with TRBJ1-6; 9 bases fit TRBD1. The junction had 7 bases not matched to a gene; V was cut back by 4 bases and J by 9 bases. CDR1 MNHNY and CDR2 SVGAGI come from the germline V gene (reference sequence). The CDR3 is made up of 15 amino acids. DNA for the CDR3: TGTGCCAGCAGTTCGTCGGGACAGGGCCCTTCACCCCTCCACTTT. Translation gives CASSSSGQGPSPLHF.

The CDR3 loop is CSVASPWNTEAFF. The CDR3 bases are TGCAGCGTTGCAAGCCCGTGGAACACTGAAGCTTTCTTT. V gene TRBV29-1 combines with J gene TRBJ1-1; D unclear. This CDR3 is 13 amino acids long. V lost 4 bases and J 1 base, leaving 10 bases between the germline ends. Per germline, CDR1 SQVTM and CDR2 ANQGSEA.

The chain has TRBV9 and TRBJ2-6, with TRBD1 as a possible D gene (5 bases). Germline V CDR1 and CDR2: SGDLS, YYNGEE. Deletions cut 1 base from V and 0 bases from J, with 14 bases between. This CDR3 has 18 amino acids. CDR3 coding DNA: TGTGCCAGCAGCGTAAGGGCCAGGGAAAGCTCTGGGGCCAACGTCCTGACTTTC. The encoded protein is CASSVRARESSGANVLTF.

The genes are TRBV29-1 and TRBJ1-5, with 10 bases lining up with TRBD1. The CDR3 extends over 13 amino acids. CDR1 and CDR2 from the germline V gene are SQVTM and ANQGSEA. Trimming at V came to 5 bases and at J to 6 bases, leaving 4 bases not matched to a gene. CDR3 region: CSVWTGGFQPQHF. In nucleotides, the CDR3 is TGCAGCGTTTGGACAGGGGGTTTTCAGCCCCAGCATTTT.

This chain joins TRBV21-1 and TRBJ2-3; no DNA check was done on the table's D call, TRBD1. TRBV21-1 is a recognized pseudogene. This CDR3 has 17 amino acids. The CDR3 DNA reads TGTGCCAGCAGCCAATCACCCGGGACAGAATTCACAGATACGCAGTATTTT. Translated, it gives CASSQSPGTEFTDTQYF.

This clone appeared a single time. V gene TRBV7-9 combines with J gene TRBJ2-1; TRBD2 is a possible D gene (6 bases). CDR3 length: 16 amino acids. The germline gives CDR1 SEHNR, CDR2 FQNEAQ (reference sequence). Trimming took 0 bases from V and 2 from J, leaving 11 bases between them. CDR3 sequence reads: CASSLARGSAYNEQFF. The DNA of the CDR3 is TGTGCCAGCAGCTTAGCGCGGGGCTCGGCCTACAATGAGCAGTTCTTC. Full variable domain (rest looked up from reference TRBV7-9 and TRBJ2-1): DTGVSQNPRHKITKRGQNVTFRCDPISEHNRLYWYRQTLGQGPEFLTYFQNEAQLEKSRLLSDRFSAERPKGSFSTLEIQRTEQGDSAMYLCASSLARGSAYNEQFFGPGTRLTVL.

This sequence joins TRBV29-1 and TRBJ2-3; TRBD2 matches at 7 bases. V dropped 7 bases and J dropped 4; count of bases not matched to a gene: 5. Germline V gene sequence: CDR1 SQVTM, CDR2 ANQGSEA. CDR3 length equals 12 residues. The CDR3: CSGGGMADTQYF. For the CDR3, the DNA is TGCAGCGGGGGGGGAATGGCAGATACGCAGTATTTT.

J is TRBJ2-7 and V is TRBV11-1; 11 bases line up with TRBD1. The CDR3 has 14 residues. With 5 bases clipped from V and 7 bases from J, the junction kept 7 bases outside the gene matches. Germline V gene data show CDR1 as SGHAT and CDR2 as FQDESV (reference sequence). CDR3 residues: CASSPDRGLREQYF. The CDR3 DNA reads as TGTGCCAGCAGCCCGGACAGGGGGCTGAGGGAGCAGTACTTC.